The 22 T cell receptor beta chains given below trace back to one sample, sequenced in a study of shared clonotypes between healthy human individuals. The data were produced by immunoSEQ multiplex PCR, yet TCRdb's version contains in-frame clones alone and is incomplete. In the table there are a few million clones, just over 90% of which are singletons. Sequencing was performed on naive CD4+ T cells from PBMCs. Subset given: CD45RA+ positively selected. Receptor source: a man younger than 30 in good health. Some clones in this sample may be carry-over from other donors' samples.

The chain links TRBV2 to TRBJ1-4; no definite D call. V was trimmed by 6 bases and J by 0 bases, leaving 11 bases between them. The CDR3 extends over 15 amino acids. Germline V CDR1 and CDR2: SNHLY, FYNNEI. The CDR3, as DNA: TGTGCCAGCAGCCCCCGGACTGCAACTAATGAAAAACTGTTTTTT. Its translation: CASSPRTATNEKLFF.

V usage is TRBV19 and J usage is TRBJ2-2, with D perhaps given as TRBD1 or TRBD2 (5 bases each). The CDR3 extends over 14 amino acids. Trimming shortened V by 6 bases and J by 4 bases, and 12 bases separated the two germline ends. CDR1 and CDR2 from the germline V gene are LNHDA and SQIVND (reference sequence). For the CDR3, the DNA is TGTGCCAGTAGACCGGGACCTCTCACCGGGGAGCTGTTTTTT. Translated: CASRPGPLTGELFF.

This chain uses TRBV5-1 with TRBJ2-3, with TRBD1 matching 7 bases. CDR3 size: 14 residues. The ends lost 4 bases at V and 3 bases at J; junction bases unmatched: 5. Germline V gene data show CDR1 as SGHRS and CDR2 as YFSETQ. CDR3 amino acids: CASSMGRGTDTQYF. The DNA for the CDR3 is TGCGCCAGCAGCATGGGCAGGGGGACAGATACGCAGTATTTT. Filled out from reference TRBV5-1 and TRBJ2-3, the complete variable domain reads KAGVTQTPRYLIKTRGQQVTLSCSPISGHRSVSWYQQTPGQGLQFLFEYFSETQRNKGNFPGRFSGRQFSNSRSEMNVSTLELGDSALYLCASSMGRGTDTQYFGPGTRLTVL.

The V gene is TRBV7-2, the J gene TRBJ2-7, with D perhaps TRBD1 or TRBD2 (6 bases each). The CDR3 has 14 amino acids. CDR1 is SGHTA and CDR2 is FQGNSA in the germline V gene. Deletions cut 1 base from V and 2 bases from J, with 9 bases between. The CDR3 loop is CASSLEGGPYEQYF. The CDR3 DNA is TGTGCCAGCAGCTTAGAGGGGGGTCCCTACGAGCAGTACTTC.

The chain combines TRBV5-1 with TRBJ1-4; 8 nucleotides align to TRBD1. The J segment lost 3 bases and the V segment lost 8 bases, leaving 3 bases of the junction unmatched. The CDR3 length is 13 residues. Per germline, CDR1 SGHRS and CDR2 YFSETQ. The CDR3: CASQTGANEKLFF. DNA of the CDR3: TGCGCCAGTCAGACAGGGGCTAATGAAAAACTGTTTTTT.

J is TRBJ1-5 and V is TRBV30; possibly TRBD1 for D (5 bases). This CDR3 comprises 16 residues. Trimming shortened V by 2 bases and J by 3 bases, and 17 bases separated the two germline ends. Germline values: CDR1 GTSNPN, CDR2 SVGIG (reference sequence). The CDR3 nucleotides read TGTGCCTGGAGTCCCTCCTCTTACAGGTCCAATCAGCCCCAGCATTTT. It specifies CAWSPSSYRSNQPQHF.

This chain links TRBV30 with TRBJ1-2, with D tentatively TRBD1 (5 bases). Trimming removed 0 bases at V and 4 bases at J, with 18 bases between. The CDR3 contains 16 residues. Germline CDR1 reads GTSNPN; CDR2 reads SVGIG (reference sequence). This chain's CDR3 is CAWSVFINRQVYGYTF. In nucleotides, the CDR3 is TGTGCCTGGAGTGTATTTATAAACAGGCAAGTCTATGGCTACACCTTC.

For this clone: Other DNA sequences from this sample encode an identical CDR3 as well. The V gene is TRBV28, the J gene TRBJ1-2, with D hard to call. Germline V CDR1 and CDR2: MDHEN, SYDVKM. V lost 3 bases, J lost 4 bases, and 6 bases lay in between. CDR3 length: 12 amino acids. The CDR3: CASSFKGYGYTF. As DNA, the CDR3 is TGTGCCAGCAGTTTTAAGGGCTATGGCTACACCTTC.

The chain has TRBV28 and TRBJ2-5; D unresolved. V was trimmed by 6 bases and J by 5 bases, leaving 7 bases between them. Germline V gene data show CDR1 as MDHEN and CDR2 as SYDVKM. The CDR3 has 11 amino acids. This CDR3 reads CASSRVETQYF. As DNA, the CDR3 is TGTGCCAGCAGCCGAGTGGAGACCCAGTACTTC. The full variable domain, in which reference TRBV28 and TRBJ2-5 provide the parts outside the CDR3, is DVKVTQSSRYLVKRTGEKVFLECVQDMDHENMFWYRQDPGLGLRLIYFSYDVKMKEKGDIPEGYSVSREKKERFSLILESASTNQTSMYLCASSRVETQYFGPGTRLLVL.

The gene calls are TRBV5-6 and TRBJ1-2; a weak D match, TRBD1 (6 bases). The V gene's germline CDR1 is SGHDT and CDR2 YYEEEE. The V end lost 4 bases, the J end lost 7 bases, and 17 bases lay between the germline ends. The CDR3 length is 14 residues. This CDR3 reads CASSGDTGGGGYTF. The CDR3 nucleotides read TGTGCCAGCAGCGGGGACACTGGGGGTGGTGGCTACACCTTC.

This clone showed up just once. This chain connects TRBV7-9 to TRBJ1-1, with D possibly TRBD1 on 5 matching bases. V dropped 4 bases and J dropped 0 bases, with 15 bases sitting between them. Per the germline V gene, CDR1 is SEHNR and CDR2 is FQNEAQ (reference sequence). The CDR3 loop spans 16 amino acids. This CDR3 is CASSSGGWAMNTEAFF. CDR3 DNA sequence: TGTGCCAGCAGCTCCGGGGGGTGGGCTATGAACACTGAAGCTTTCTTT.

The rearrangement links TRBV6-6 to TRBJ2-1, with a possible D match to TRBD2 (6 bases). This CDR3 contains 14 residues. CDR1 is MNHNY and CDR2 is SVGAGI in the germline V gene (reference sequence). Trimming cost V 6 bases and J 3 bases, with 12 bases left between them. The CDR3 region is CASSPSVVYNEQFF. The CDR3 DNA is TGTGCCAGCAGCCCTAGCGTGGTCTACAATGAGCAGTTCTTC.

V gene TRBV20-1 combines with J gene TRBJ2-3; unclear D gene. The CDR3 extends over 11 amino acids. Germline loops: CDR1 DFQATT, CDR2 SNEGSKA (reference sequence). CDR3 region: CRMDSTDTQYF. CDR3 DNA: TGCAGGATGGACAGCACAGATACGCAGTATTTT.

The chain is built from TRBV5-3 and TRBJ2-7; 11 nucleotides align to TRBD1. TRBV5-3 is an ORF; its function is uncertain. V lost 4 bases to trimming and J lost 5 bases; unmatched junction nucleotides: 11. The CDR3 spans 16 residues. The CDR3 sequence: CARSGEGQGVVDEQYF. In nucleotides, the CDR3 is TGTGCCAGAAGCGGAGAGGGACAGGGGGTCGTCGACGAGCAGTACTTC.

V is TRBV7-3 and J is TRBJ2-2; 9 bases are a match to TRBD2. This CDR3 contains 15 residues. The germline CDR1 and CDR2 sequences are SGHTA and FQGTGA. V lost 11 bases to trimming and J lost 4 bases; unmatched junction nucleotides: 11. CDR3 protein: CASRKAGGGTGELFF. CDR3 nucleotides: TGTGCCTCCCGCAAAGCGGGAGGCGGCACCGGGGAGCTGTTTTTT.

The table lists this clone with a few counts. Distinct nucleotide sequences in the sample also encode this CDR3. The chain joins TRBV30 to TRBJ1-1; D is uncertain. Germline values: CDR1 GTSNPN, CDR2 SVGIG (reference sequence). V lost 3 bases, J lost 0 bases, and 2 bases lay in between. This CDR3 has 11 amino acids. This CDR3 reads CAWSLNTEAFF. The CDR3 DNA follows: TGTGCCTGGAGCTTGAACACTGAAGCTTTCTTT. Looking up the rest from reference TRBV30 and TRBJ1-1 gives the full variable domain: SQTIHQWPATLVQPVGSPLSLECTVEGTSNPNLYWYRQAAGRGLQLLFYSVGIGQISSEVPQNLSASRPQDRQFILSSKKLLLSDSGFYLCAWSLNTEAFFGQGTRLTVV.

The chain joins TRBV18 to TRBJ2-2; maybe TRBD1 (6 bases). Germline CDR1 is KGHSH and CDR2 is LQKENI. CDR3 length: 16 amino acids. Trimming stripped 6 bases from V and 1 base from J, with 15 bases between. CDR3 in amino acids: CASSQTSGQNTGELFF. In DNA form, the CDR3 reads TGTGCCAGCTCGCAAACATCGGGACAGAACACCGGGGAGCTGTTTTTT.

This clone came up once. The genes are TRBV18 and TRBJ2-1, with D perhaps matching TRBD2 (5 bases). The CDR3 covers 15 residues. CDR1 and CDR2 (germline): KGHSH, LQKENI. V lost 3 bases, J lost 8 bases, and 17 bases lay in between. The CDR3 DNA reads TGTGCCAGCTCACCGAGGGTTGATGCGAGGGATGAGCAGTTCTTC. It specifies CASSPRVDARDEQFF.

This chain connects TRBV15 to TRBJ1-1; 7 positions match TRBD1. V dropped 1 base and J dropped 8; count of bases not matched to a gene: 4. This CDR3 spans 13 amino acids. The germline V gene has CDR1 LNHNV and CDR2 YYDKDF (reference sequence). CDR3 loop: CATSRVDRVEAFF. CDR3 DNA: TGTGCCACCAGCAGAGTCGACAGGGTCGAAGCTTTCTTT.

This clone appeared a single time. The chain recombines TRBV4-1 with TRBJ2-1; 7 nucleotides match TRBD2. V lost 3 bases, J lost 3 bases, and 8 bases stayed unmatched. Germline loops: CDR1 MGHRA, CDR2 YSYEKL. CDR3 length: 16 amino acids. The CDR3 DNA reads as TGCGCCAGCAGCCAGGTCGTGGGAGGGCTCTACAATGAGCAGTTCTTC. Protein sequence: CASSQVVGGLYNEQFF.

The chain recombines TRBV28 with TRBJ2-3, with 12 bases identical to TRBD2. Germline assignment: CDR1 MDHEN and CDR2 SYDVKM. This CDR3 spans 13 amino acids. The ends lost 6 bases at V and 8 bases at J; junction bases unmatched: 3. The CDR3 reads CASRTSGSGTQYF. CDR3 coding DNA: TGTGCCAGCAGGACTAGCGGGAGTGGTACGCAGTATTTT. The full variable domain, with the rest looked up from reference TRBV28 and TRBJ2-3, is DVKVTQSSRYLVKRTGEKVFLECVQDMDHENMFWYRQDPGLGLRLIYFSYDVKMKEKGDIPEGYSVSREKKERFSLILESASTNQTSMYLCASRTSGSGTQYFGPGTRLTVL.

The gene calls are TRBV7-2 and TRBJ2-1; the D gene is possibly TRBD1 (5 bases). This CDR3 region has 16 residues. The germline V gene has CDR1 SGHTA and CDR2 FQGNSA. Trimming removed 5 bases at V and 0 bases at J, with 14 bases between. The CDR3 DNA reads TGTGCCAGCAGCAAAGGGGTAGACCACTCCTACAATGAGCAGTTCTTC. Amino acid sequence: CASSKGVDHSYNEQFF.